This T cell receptor beta chain emerged from a study of PD-L1 blockade in urothelial cancer. Overall study context: Atezolizumab was started by patients in about 2014 at 1,200 mg intravenously every 3 weeks. Researchers looked at the blood 3 weeks (second dose) and 6 weeks after treatment began. A median about 150,000 T cells were found in blood samples.

Each PCR had synthetic TCR analog templates added to it as a spike-in. Produced via immunoSEQ multiplex PCR; TCRdb's table is partial and in-frame only. This table holds about 86,000 clones, over 75% found once. This sample's time point: pretreatment peripheral blood. The germline V gene has CDR1 LNHDA and CDR2 SQIVND (reference sequence). This CDR3 region has 14 residues. The J segment lost 0 bases and the V segment lost 4 bases, leaving 2 bases of the junction unmatched. The TCR originated in a man in his 60s with urothelial cancer. The sequencing used PBMCs, collected around atezolizumab (anti-PD-L1) treatment. This chain joins TRBV19 and TRBJ1-1, with 7 positions matching TRBD1. CDR3 amino acids: CASSRQGMNTEAFF. The CDR3 bases are TGTGCCAGTAGTAGACAGGGAATGAACACTGAAGCTTTCTTT.